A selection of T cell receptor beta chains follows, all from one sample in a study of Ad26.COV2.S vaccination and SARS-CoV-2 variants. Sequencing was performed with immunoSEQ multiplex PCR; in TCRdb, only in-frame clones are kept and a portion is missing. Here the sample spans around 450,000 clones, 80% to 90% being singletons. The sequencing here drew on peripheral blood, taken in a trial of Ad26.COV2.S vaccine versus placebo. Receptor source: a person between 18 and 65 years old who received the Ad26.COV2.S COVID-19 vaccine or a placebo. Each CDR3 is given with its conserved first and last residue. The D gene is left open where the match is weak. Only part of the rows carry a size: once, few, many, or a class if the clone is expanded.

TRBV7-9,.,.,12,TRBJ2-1,TGTGCCAGCAGCTTAATTGAGCGTGAGCAGTTCTTC,CASSLIEREQFF
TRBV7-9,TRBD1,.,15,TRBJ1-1,TGTGCCAGCAGCTTAGGGACAGGGCGGACGGCTGAAGCTTTCTTT,CASSLGTGRTAEAFF
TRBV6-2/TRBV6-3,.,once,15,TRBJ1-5,TGTGCCAGCAGTTACGAAAAAGTCGATAATCAGCCCCAGCATTTT,CASSYEKVDNQPQHF
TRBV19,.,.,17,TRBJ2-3,TGTGCCAGTAGTCAACCCCGGGGCCAGGGGAACACAGATACGCAGTATTTT,CASSQPRGQGNTDTQYF
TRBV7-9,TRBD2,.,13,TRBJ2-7,TGTGCCAGCAGCCCGGGACTAGTGGGCGAGCAGTACTTC,CASSPGLVGEQYF
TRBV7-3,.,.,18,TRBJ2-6,TGTGCCAGCAGCTCAAAGGGGGAGGGGGCCTCTGGGGCCAACGTCCTGACTTTC,CASSSKGEGASGANVLTF
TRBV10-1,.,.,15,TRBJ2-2,TGCGCCAGCAGTGAGCAATCGCCGGGGGCCGGGGAGCTGTTTTTT,CASSEQSPGAGELFF
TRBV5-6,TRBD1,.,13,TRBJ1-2,TGTGCCAGCAGCTTCCCGGACAGGGTTGGCTACACCTTC,CASSFPDRVGYTF
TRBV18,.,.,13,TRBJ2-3,TGTGCCAGCTCACGTCCTAGCACAGATACGCAGTATTTT,CASSRPSTDTQYF
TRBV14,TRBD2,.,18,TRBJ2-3,TGTGCCAGCAGCCAAGACGTACTAGCGGGGGGACTCACAGATACGCAGTATTTT,CASSQDVLAGGLTDTQYF
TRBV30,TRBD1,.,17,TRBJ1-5,TGTGCCTGGAGTTTTGGGACGGGACAGGGAGGCAATCAGCCCCAGCATTTT,CAWSFGTGQGGNQPQHF
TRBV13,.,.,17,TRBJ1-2,TGTGCCAGCAGCTACAGACAGGTTAAGACAGTAGGCTATGGCTACACCTTC,CASSYRQVKTVGYGYTF
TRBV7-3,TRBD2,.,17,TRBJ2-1,TGTGCCAGCAGCTTACTATCTGGGACTAGCGGGAGAAGTGAGCAGTTCTTC,CASSLLSGTSGRSEQFF
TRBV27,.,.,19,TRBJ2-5,TGTGCCAGCAGTCCGGCAGGGGTGTGGTGGGGATTGAGCCGTGAGACCCAGTACTTC,CASSPAGVWWGLSRETQYF
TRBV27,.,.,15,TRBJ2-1,TGTGCCAGCCGTAGTATCGAGGGAGTGATTCCTGAGCAGTTCTTC,CASRSIEGVIPEQFF
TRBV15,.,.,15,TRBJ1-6,TGTGCCACCAGCAGAGATACGGGATTAGGGTCACCCCTCCACTTT,CATSRDTGLGSPLHF
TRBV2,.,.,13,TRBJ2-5,TGTGCCAGCAGCCCGGAGGGCTGGGAGACCCAGTACTTC,CASSPEGWETQYF
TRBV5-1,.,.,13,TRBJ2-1,TGCGCCAGCAGCTTGACTACCTACAATGAGCAGTTCTTC,CASSLTTYNEQFF
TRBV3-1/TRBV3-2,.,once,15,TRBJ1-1,TGTGCCAGCAGCCAAGGCGAGCAGCTGAACACTGAAGCTTTCTTT,CASSQGEQLNTEAFF
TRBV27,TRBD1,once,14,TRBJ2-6,TGTGCCAGCAGTCGTGGGACAGGGGATAGCGTCCTGACTTTC,CASSRGTGDSVLTF
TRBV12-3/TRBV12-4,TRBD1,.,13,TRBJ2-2,TGTGCCAGCAGTATAAGGGACAGCGGGGAGCTGTTTTTT,CASSIRDSGELFF
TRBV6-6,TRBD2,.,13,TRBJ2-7,TGTGCCACCGAAAGCGGGGGTACCTACGAGCAGTACTTC,CATESGGTYEQYF
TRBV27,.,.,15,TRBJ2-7,TGTGCCAGCAGCCACATCGGGACAACCTACTACGAGCAGTACTTC,CASSHIGTTYYEQYF
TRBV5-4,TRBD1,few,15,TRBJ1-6,TGTGCCAGCAGCGACGGGACAGGGGAGTATTCACCCCTCCACTTT,CASSDGTGEYSPLHF
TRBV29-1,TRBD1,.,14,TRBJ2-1,TGCAGCGCACAGGACAGGGACACCTACAATGAGCAGTTCTTC,CSAQDRDTYNEQFF
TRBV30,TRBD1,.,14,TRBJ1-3,TGTGCCTGGAAACCGACAGGGGCTGGAAACACCATATATTTT,CAWKPTGAGNTIYF
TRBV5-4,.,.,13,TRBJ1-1,TGTGCCAGCAGCTTGCGTGGGAACACTGAAGCTTTCTTT,CASSLRGNTEAFF
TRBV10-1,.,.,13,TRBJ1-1,TGCGCCAGCAGTGACCGGGGGCGGACTGAAGCTTTCTTT,CASSDRGRTEAFF
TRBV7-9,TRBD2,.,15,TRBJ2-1,TGTGCCAGCAGCTTACTGGGACTAGCCTCCAATGAGCAGTTCTTC,CASSLLGLASNEQFF